These T cell receptor beta chains were read from a single sample in a study of glioma-infiltrating T cells after dendritic cell vaccination. Profiled with immunoSEQ multiplex PCR; TCRdb holds only in-frame clones, not every one. The data show 75,000 to 85,000 clones, around 87% seen once. This specimen consisted of blood, obtained after dendritic cell vaccination. The receptors were sampled from a human donor with glioblastoma. Both conserved end residues are part of each CDR3. A D gene is named only where the DNA matches it firmly. Clone size is stated in some rows and not others, as once, few, many or a class when expanded.

d_gene: NA
j_gene: TRBJ2-1
len: 14
v_gene: TRBV6-5
abundance: NA
CDR3aa: CASSYDLTYNEQFF
CDR3nt: TGTGCCAGCAGTTACGACTTAACCTACAATGAGCAGTTCTTC

d_gene: NA
j_gene: TRBJ1-2
len: 13
v_gene: TRBV2
abundance: NA
CDR3aa: CASRPEGASGYTF
CDR3nt: TGTGCCAGCAGGCCCGAAGGGGCGAGTGGCTACACCTTC

d_gene: NA
j_gene: TRBJ1-4
len: 12
v_gene: TRBV4-2
abundance: NA
CDR3aa: CASSQSREKLFF
CDR3nt: TGTGCCAGCAGCCAGAGCCGGGAAAAACTGTTTTTT

d_gene: TRBD2
j_gene: TRBJ2-1
len: 13
v_gene: TRBV7-2
abundance: NA
CDR3aa: CASSLETSHEQFF
CDR3nt: TGTGCCAGCAGCTTAGAGACTAGCCATGAGCAGTTCTTC

d_gene: NA
j_gene: TRBJ2-1
len: 15
v_gene: TRBV4-3
abundance: NA
CDR3aa: CASSQIAEPGNEQFF
CDR3nt: TGCGCCAGCAGCCAGATAGCGGAGCCGGGGAATGAGCAGTTCTTC

d_gene: NA
j_gene: TRBJ2-1
len: 13
v_gene: TRBV4-2
abundance: NA
CDR3aa: CASKPGSPGEQFF
CDR3nt: TGTGCCAGCAAACCCGGGAGCCCTGGGGAGCAGTTCTTC

d_gene: TRBD1
j_gene: TRBJ1-4
len: 14
v_gene: TRBV29-1
abundance: many
CDR3aa: CSAEGTGAREKLFF
CDR3nt: TGCAGCGCCGAGGGAACAGGGGCTCGGGAAAAACTGTTTTTT

d_gene: NA
j_gene: TRBJ1-3
len: 15
v_gene: TRBV14
abundance: once
CDR3aa: CASSHPGISGNTIYF
CDR3nt: TGTGCCAGCAGCCATCCAGGGATCTCTGGAAACACCATATATTTT

d_gene: NA
j_gene: TRBJ2-7
len: 15
v_gene: TRBV6-5
abundance: NA
CDR3aa: CASIDQGDPSYEQYF
CDR3nt: TGTGCCAGCATCGACCAAGGGGATCCCTCCTACGAGCAGTACTTC

d_gene: TRBD1
j_gene: TRBJ1-5
len: 14
v_gene: TRBV2
abundance: few
CDR3aa: CASSETGQAAREHF
CDR3nt: TGTGCCAGCAGTGAAACTGGACAGGCAGCCCGAGAGCATTTT

d_gene: NA
j_gene: TRBJ2-2
len: 17
v_gene: TRBV4-1
abundance: NA
CDR3aa: CASSQRKAGSNTGELFF
CDR3nt: TGCGCCAGCAGCCAAAGAAAAGCAGGGTCGAACACCGGGGAGCTGTTTTTT

d_gene: NA
j_gene: TRBJ2-7
len: 14
v_gene: TRBV5-6
abundance: once
CDR3aa: CASSLVTGSYEQYF
CDR3nt: TGTGCCAGCAGCTTGGTGACAGGCTCCTACGAGCAGTACTTC

d_gene: NA
j_gene: TRBJ1-3
len: 16
v_gene: TRBV6-5
abundance: NA
CDR3aa: CASSYGGSVSGNTIYF
CDR3nt: TGTGCCAGCAGTTACGGGGGCTCAGTCTCTGGAAACACCATATATTTT

d_gene: NA
j_gene: TRBJ1-4
len: 15
v_gene: TRBV5-1
abundance: NA
CDR3aa: CASSLDPRTNEKLFF
CDR3nt: TGCGCCAGCAGCTTGGATCCGAGGACTAATGAAAAACTGTTTTTT

d_gene: TRBD2
j_gene: TRBJ2-5
len: 13
v_gene: TRBV7-2
abundance: NA
CDR3aa: CASRPLAGETQYF
CDR3nt: TGTGCCAGCAGGCCACTAGCGGGAGAGACCCAGTACTTC

d_gene: NA
j_gene: TRBJ2-2
len: 16
v_gene: TRBV6-5
abundance: NA
CDR3aa: CASSYPLGGNTGELFF
CDR3nt: TGTGCCAGCAGTTACCCTTTGGGGGGGAACACCGGGGAGCTGTTTTTT

d_gene: NA
j_gene: TRBJ2-7
len: 13
v_gene: TRBV11-3
abundance: NA
CDR3aa: CASSLGHGSEQYF
CDR3nt: TGTGCCAGCAGCTTAGGACACGGAAGCGAGCAGTACTTC

d_gene: NA
j_gene: TRBJ2-5
len: 13
v_gene: TRBV11-3
abundance: NA
CDR3aa: CASSLYYQETQYF
CDR3nt: TGTGCCAGCAGCTTATACTACCAAGAGACCCAGTACTTC

d_gene: NA
j_gene: TRBJ2-1
len: 14
v_gene: TRBV5-1
abundance: NA
CDR3aa: CASSGGSPGNEQFF
CDR3nt: TGCGCCAGCAGCGGGGGGTCCCCGGGCAATGAGCAGTTCTTC

d_gene: NA
j_gene: TRBJ2-3
len: 14
v_gene: TRBV7-2
abundance: NA
CDR3aa: CASSLVTSGGTQYF
CDR3nt: TGTGCCAGCAGCTTGGTGACTAGTGGGGGTACGCAGTATTTT

d_gene: NA
j_gene: TRBJ2-1
len: 14
v_gene: TRBV11-3
abundance: NA
CDR3aa: CASSFSGVYNEQFF
CDR3nt: TGTGCCAGCAGCTTTTCGGGGGTTTACAATGAGCAGTTCTTC

d_gene: NA
j_gene: TRBJ2-1
len: 10
v_gene: TRBV6-1
abundance: NA
CDR3aa: CASSEDAKFF
CDR3nt: TGTGCCAGCAGTGAAGACGCGAAGTTCTTC

d_gene: NA
j_gene: TRBJ2-7
len: 13
v_gene: TRBV6-4
abundance: NA
CDR3aa: CASGGRTDYEQYF
CDR3nt: TGTGCCAGTGGAGGCAGGACAGACTACGAGCAGTACTTC

d_gene: TRBD2
j_gene: TRBJ2-7
len: 15
v_gene: TRBV7-3
abundance: NA
CDR3aa: CASSWAGAGEDEQYF
CDR3nt: TGTGCCAGCAGCTGGGCGGGAGCGGGAGAGGACGAGCAGTACTTC

d_gene: NA
j_gene: TRBJ2-7
len: 12
v_gene: TRBV2
abundance: NA
CDR3aa: CASKRQTYEQYF
CDR3nt: TGTGCCAGCAAAAGACAGACCTACGAGCAGTACTTC

d_gene: NA
j_gene: TRBJ1-2
len: 12
v_gene: TRBV18
abundance: NA
CDR3aa: CASSPRDYGYTF
CDR3nt: TGTGCCAGCTCACCACGAGACTATGGCTACACCTTC

d_gene: TRBD2
j_gene: TRBJ2-1
len: 13
v_gene: TRBV29-1
abundance: NA
CDR3aa: CSVVAGVGNEQFF
CDR3nt: TGCAGCGTTGTAGCGGGAGTGGGGAATGAGCAGTTCTTC

d_gene: TRBD1
j_gene: TRBJ1-1
len: 16
v_gene: TRBV6-1
abundance: NA
CDR3aa: CASSAKFGQANTEAFF
CDR3nt: TGTGCCAGCAGTGCGAAATTCGGACAGGCGAACACTGAAGCTTTCTTT

d_gene: TRBD1
j_gene: TRBJ1-2
len: 14
v_gene: TRBV6-5
abundance: once
CDR3aa: CASSRGQANYGYTF
CDR3nt: TGTGCCAGCAGCCGAGGACAGGCTAACTATGGCTACACCTTC

d_gene: NA
j_gene: TRBJ2-1
len: 12
v_gene: TRBV5-6
abundance: NA
CDR3aa: CASSPRPGEQFF
CDR3nt: TGTGCCAGCAGCCCGAGGCCGGGGGAGCAGTTCTTC

d_gene: NA
j_gene: TRBJ2-3
len: 13
v_gene: TRBV5-6
abundance: NA
CDR3aa: CASSRTREGTQYF
CDR3nt: TGTGCCAGCAGCCGTACCAGGGAAGGGACGCAGTATTTT

d_gene: NA
j_gene: TRBJ2-3
len: 13
v_gene: TRBV4-1
abundance: NA
CDR3aa: CASSQDSQDRQYF
CDR3nt: TGCGCCAGCAGCCAAGATTCCCAGGACAGGCAGTATTTT

d_gene: TRBD2
j_gene: TRBJ2-1
len: 16
v_gene: TRBV2
abundance: NA
CDR3aa: CASREEIAGGLNEQFF
CDR3nt: TGTGCCAGCAGGGAGGAGATAGCGGGAGGGCTCAATGAGCAGTTCTTC

d_gene: NA
j_gene: TRBJ1-4
len: 14
v_gene: TRBV2
abundance: NA
CDR3aa: CASSEGGANEKLFF
CDR3nt: TGTGCCAGCAGTGAAGGGGGGGCTAATGAAAAACTGTTTTTT

d_gene: NA
j_gene: TRBJ2-7
len: 15
v_gene: TRBV19
abundance: NA
CDR3aa: CASSIRGGSSYEQYF
CDR3nt: TGTGCCAGTAGTATTAGGGGGGGGAGCTCCTACGAGCAGTACTTC

d_gene: TRBD2
j_gene: TRBJ2-7
len: 13
v_gene: TRBV6-4
abundance: NA
CDR3aa: CASSEVAGDEQYF
CDR3nt: TGTGCCAGCAGTGAGGTAGCGGGAGATGAGCAGTACTTC

d_gene: TRBD2
j_gene: TRBJ2-5
len: 15
v_gene: TRBV6-5
abundance: NA
CDR3aa: CASSYFGGVQETQYF
CDR3nt: TGTGCCAGCAGTTACTTCGGGGGGGTTCAAGAGACCCAGTACTTC

d_gene: TRBD1
j_gene: TRBJ1-6
len: 15
v_gene: TRBV6-4
abundance: NA
CDR3aa: CASKPGTGTNSPLHF
CDR3nt: TGTGCCAGCAAGCCCGGGACAGGGACTAATTCACCCCTCCACTTT

d_gene: NA
j_gene: TRBJ2-7
len: 16
v_gene: TRBV5-1
abundance: NA
CDR3aa: CASSLSRGKSSYEQYF
CDR3nt: TGCGCCAGCAGCTTAAGCAGGGGCAAGAGCTCCTACGAGCAGTACTTC

d_gene: NA
j_gene: TRBJ2-1
len: 15
v_gene: TRBV28
abundance: NA
CDR3aa: CASSLSLSSYNEQFF
CDR3nt: TGTGCCAGCAGTTTAAGTCTTAGCTCCTACAATGAGCAGTTCTTC

d_gene: NA
j_gene: TRBJ2-3
len: 15
v_gene: TRBV6-1
abundance: once
CDR3aa: CASRGEHRPTDTQYF
CDR3nt: TGTGCCAGCCGAGGAGAGCACAGGCCCACAGATACGCAGTATTTT

d_gene: TRBD1
j_gene: TRBJ2-5
len: 14
v_gene: TRBV2
abundance: NA
CDR3aa: CASSSQGVGETQYF
CDR3nt: TGTGCCAGCAGCTCGCAGGGGGTAGGAGAGACCCAGTACTTC

d_gene: TRBD1
j_gene: TRBJ1-3
len: 15
v_gene: TRBV5-1
abundance: once
CDR3aa: CASSPGQGRGNTIYF
CDR3nt: TGCGCCAGCAGCCCAGGACAGGGACGAGGAAACACCATATATTTT

d_gene: NA
j_gene: TRBJ1-1
len: 13
v_gene: TRBV30
abundance: NA
CDR3aa: CAWSVSPNTEAFF
CDR3nt: TGTGCCTGGAGTGTGTCTCCCAACACTGAAGCTTTCTTT

d_gene: TRBD2
j_gene: TRBJ2-3
len: 18
v_gene: TRBV18
abundance: NA
CDR3aa: CASSLQTSGGLITDTQYF
CDR3nt: TGTGCCAGCTCCCTCCAGACTAGCGGGGGGCTTATCACAGATACGCAGTATTTT

d_gene: NA
j_gene: TRBJ1-1
len: 16
v_gene: TRBV25-1
abundance: NA
CDR3aa: CASSEDEWRKNTEAFF
CDR3nt: TGTGCCAGCAGTGAAGATGAATGGAGGAAGAACACTGAAGCTTTCTTT

d_gene: TRBD1
j_gene: TRBJ2-1
len: 13
v_gene: TRBV5-6
abundance: NA
CDR3aa: CASVWQGDNEQFF
CDR3nt: TGTGCCAGCGTTTGGCAGGGGGACAATGAGCAGTTCTTC

d_gene: NA
j_gene: TRBJ1-1
len: 16
v_gene: TRBV7-3
abundance: NA
CDR3aa: CASSPHPRVLNTEAFF
CDR3nt: TGTGCCAGCAGCCCCCACCCCCGGGTGCTGAACACTGAAGCTTTCTTT